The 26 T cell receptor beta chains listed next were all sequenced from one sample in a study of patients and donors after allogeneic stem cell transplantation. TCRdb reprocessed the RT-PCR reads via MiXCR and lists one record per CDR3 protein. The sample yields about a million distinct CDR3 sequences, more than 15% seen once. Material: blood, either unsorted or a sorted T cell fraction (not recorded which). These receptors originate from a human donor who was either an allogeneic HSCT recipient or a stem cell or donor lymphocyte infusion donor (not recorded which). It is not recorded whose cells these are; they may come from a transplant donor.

For the CDR3, the DNA is TGTGCCAGCAGCGCGATGGGGACAGGGGACTACGAGCAGTACTTC. Its protein product is CASSAMGTGDYEQYF. The gene calls are TRBV9 and TRBJ2-7; TRBD1 matches 10 bases. Trimming removed 3 bases from V and 3 bases from J; junction bases left unmatched: 6. The CDR3 spans 15 residues. Germline V CDR1 and CDR2: SGDLS, YYNGEE.

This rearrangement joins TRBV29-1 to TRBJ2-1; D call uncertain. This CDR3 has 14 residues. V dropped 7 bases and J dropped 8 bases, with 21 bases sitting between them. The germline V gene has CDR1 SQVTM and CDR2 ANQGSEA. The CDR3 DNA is TGCAGCGGTGCTACTCTCCGAGGAATCTATGAGCAGTTCTTC. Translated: CSGATLRGIYEQFF.

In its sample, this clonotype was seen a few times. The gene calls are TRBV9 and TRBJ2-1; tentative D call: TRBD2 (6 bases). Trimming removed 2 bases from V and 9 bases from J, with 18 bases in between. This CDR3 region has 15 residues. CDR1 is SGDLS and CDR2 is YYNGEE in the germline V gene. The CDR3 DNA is TGTGCCAGCAGCGTGACGGGCCGGGAGAGGTTTGAGCAGTTCTTC. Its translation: CASSVTGRERFEQFF. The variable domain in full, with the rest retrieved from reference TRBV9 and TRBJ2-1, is DSGVTQTPKHLITATGQRVTLRCSPRSGDLSVYWYQQSLDQGLQFLIQYYNGEERAKGNILERFSAQQFPDLHSELNLSSLELGDSALYFCASSVTGRERFEQFFGPGTRLTVL.

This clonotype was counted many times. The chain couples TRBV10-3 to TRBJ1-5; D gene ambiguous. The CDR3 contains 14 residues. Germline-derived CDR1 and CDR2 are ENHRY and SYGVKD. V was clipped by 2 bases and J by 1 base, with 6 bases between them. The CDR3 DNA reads TGTGCCATCAGTGAGATACAGAGCAATCAGCCCCAGCATTTT. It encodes CAISEIQSNQPQHF.

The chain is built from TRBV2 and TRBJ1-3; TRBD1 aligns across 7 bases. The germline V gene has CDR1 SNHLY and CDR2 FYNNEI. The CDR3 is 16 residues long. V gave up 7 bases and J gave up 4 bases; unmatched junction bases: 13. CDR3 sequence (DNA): TGTGCCAGCATCGGAGGGATAGGGGGCTCCGGAAACACCATATATTTT. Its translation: CASIGGIGGSGNTIYF.

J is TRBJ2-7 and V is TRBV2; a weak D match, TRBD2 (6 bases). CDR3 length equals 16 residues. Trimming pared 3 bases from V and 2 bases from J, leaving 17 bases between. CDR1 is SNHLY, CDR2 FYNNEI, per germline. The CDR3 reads CASSDLTPGVTYEQYF. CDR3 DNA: TGTGCCAGCAGTGACCTCACCCCGGGGGTGACCTACGAGCAGTACTTC. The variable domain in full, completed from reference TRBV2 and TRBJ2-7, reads EPEVTQTPSHQVTQMGQEVILRCVPISNHLYFYWYRQILGQKVEFLVSFYNNEISEKSEIFDDQFSVERPDGSNFTLKIRSTKLEDSAMYFCASSDLTPGVTYEQYFGPGTRLTVT.

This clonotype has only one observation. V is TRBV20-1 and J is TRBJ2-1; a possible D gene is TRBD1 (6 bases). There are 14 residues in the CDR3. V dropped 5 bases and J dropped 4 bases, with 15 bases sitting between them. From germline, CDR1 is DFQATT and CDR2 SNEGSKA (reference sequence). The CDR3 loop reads CSARGQNEYNEQFF. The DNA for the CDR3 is TGCAGTGCTCGAGGACAGAACGAGTACAATGAGCAGTTCTTC.

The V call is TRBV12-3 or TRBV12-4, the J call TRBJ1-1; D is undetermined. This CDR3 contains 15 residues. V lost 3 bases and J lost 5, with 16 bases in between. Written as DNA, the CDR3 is TGTGCCAGCAGTTTTAATCCTCCGGGTTCTACTGAAGCTTTCTTT. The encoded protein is CASSFNPPGSTEAFF.

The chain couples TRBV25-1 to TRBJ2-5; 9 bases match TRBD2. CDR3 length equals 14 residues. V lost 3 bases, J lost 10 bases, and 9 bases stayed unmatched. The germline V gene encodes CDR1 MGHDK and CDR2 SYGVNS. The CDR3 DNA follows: TGTGCCAGCAGTGACCCAGCGGGGGGCCCGAGCCAGTACTTC. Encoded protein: CASSDPAGGPSQYF.

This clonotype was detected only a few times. CDR3 loop: CASSFPIAGESTDTQYF. The CDR3 DNA sequence: TGTGCCAGCAGTTTCCCTATAGCGGGGGAGAGCACAGATACGCAGTATTTT. V is TRBV6-2 or TRBV6-3 and J is TRBJ2-3; 9 bases are a match to TRBD2. The germline V gene encodes CDR1 MNHEY and CDR2 SVGEGT. V shed 4 bases, J shed 0 bases, and the junction held 8 bases outside the gene matches. This CDR3 comprises 17 residues.

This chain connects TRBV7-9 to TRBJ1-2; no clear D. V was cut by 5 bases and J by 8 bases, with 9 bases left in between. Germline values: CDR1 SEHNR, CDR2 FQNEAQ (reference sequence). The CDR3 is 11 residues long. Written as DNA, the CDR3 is TGTGCCAGCAGCGACACGAGGGGCTACACCTTC. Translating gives CASSDTRGYTF.

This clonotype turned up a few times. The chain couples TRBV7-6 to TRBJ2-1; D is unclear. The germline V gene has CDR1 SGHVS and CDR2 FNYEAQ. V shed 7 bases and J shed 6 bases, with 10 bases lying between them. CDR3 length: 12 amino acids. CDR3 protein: CASKAWGNEQFF. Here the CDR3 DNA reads TGTGCCAGCAAGGCTTGGGGCAATGAGCAGTTCTTC.

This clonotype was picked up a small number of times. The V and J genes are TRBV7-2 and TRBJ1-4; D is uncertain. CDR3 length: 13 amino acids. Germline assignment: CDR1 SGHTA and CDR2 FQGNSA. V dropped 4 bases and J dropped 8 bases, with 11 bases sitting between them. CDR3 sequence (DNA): TGTGCCAGCAGCTCCGCGGGTAGCGAAAAACTGTTTTTT. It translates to CASSSAGSEKLFF.

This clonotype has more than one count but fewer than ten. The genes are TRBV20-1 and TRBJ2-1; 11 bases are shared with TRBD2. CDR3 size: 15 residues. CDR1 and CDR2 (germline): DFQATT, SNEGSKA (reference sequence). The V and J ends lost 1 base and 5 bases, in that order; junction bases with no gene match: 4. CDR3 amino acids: CSARGGTSGHNEQFF. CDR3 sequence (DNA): TGCAGTGCTAGAGGGGGGACTAGCGGCCACAATGAGCAGTTCTTC.

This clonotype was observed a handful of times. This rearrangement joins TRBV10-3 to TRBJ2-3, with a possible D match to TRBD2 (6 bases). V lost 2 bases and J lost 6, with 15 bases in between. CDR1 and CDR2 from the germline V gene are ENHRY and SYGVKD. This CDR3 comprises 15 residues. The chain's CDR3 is CAISEPKTSLDTQYF. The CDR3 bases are TGTGCCATCAGTGAGCCCAAGACTAGTTTGGATACGCAGTATTTT.

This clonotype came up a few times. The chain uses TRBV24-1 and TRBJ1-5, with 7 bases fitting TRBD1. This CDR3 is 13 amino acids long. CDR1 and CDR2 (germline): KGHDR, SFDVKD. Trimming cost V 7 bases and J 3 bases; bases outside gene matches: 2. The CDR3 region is CATRGTDNQPQHF. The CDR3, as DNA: TGTGCCACCAGAGGGACAGACAATCAGCCCCAGCATTTT.

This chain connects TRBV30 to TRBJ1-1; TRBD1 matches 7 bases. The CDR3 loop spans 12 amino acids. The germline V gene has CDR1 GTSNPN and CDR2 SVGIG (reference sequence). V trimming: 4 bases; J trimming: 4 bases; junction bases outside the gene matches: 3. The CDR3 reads CAWNQGGTEAFF. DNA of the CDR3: TGTGCCTGGAATCAGGGGGGCACTGAAGCTTTCTTT.

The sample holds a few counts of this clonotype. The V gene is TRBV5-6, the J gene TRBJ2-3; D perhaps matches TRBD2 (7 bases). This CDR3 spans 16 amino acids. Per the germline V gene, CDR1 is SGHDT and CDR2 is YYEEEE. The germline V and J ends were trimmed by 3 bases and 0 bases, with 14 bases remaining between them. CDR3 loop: CASSSSAGASTDTQYF. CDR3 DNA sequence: TGTGCCAGCAGCTCCTCTGCGGGGGCCAGCACAGATACGCAGTATTTT.

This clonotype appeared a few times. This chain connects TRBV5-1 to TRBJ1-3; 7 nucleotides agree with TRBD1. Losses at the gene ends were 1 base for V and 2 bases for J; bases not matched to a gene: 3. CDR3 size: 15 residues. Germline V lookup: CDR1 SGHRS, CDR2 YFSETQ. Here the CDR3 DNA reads TGCGCCAGCAGCTTGTACAGGGGAGCTGGAAACACCATATATTTT. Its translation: CASSLYRGAGNTIYF.

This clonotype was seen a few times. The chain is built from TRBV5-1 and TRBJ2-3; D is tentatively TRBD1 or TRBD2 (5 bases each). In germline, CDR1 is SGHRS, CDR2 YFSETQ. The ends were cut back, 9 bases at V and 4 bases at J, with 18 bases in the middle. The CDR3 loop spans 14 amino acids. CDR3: CATLRDPTADTQYF. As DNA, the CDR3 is TGCGCCACCTTAAGGGACCCGACGGCAGATACGCAGTATTTT.

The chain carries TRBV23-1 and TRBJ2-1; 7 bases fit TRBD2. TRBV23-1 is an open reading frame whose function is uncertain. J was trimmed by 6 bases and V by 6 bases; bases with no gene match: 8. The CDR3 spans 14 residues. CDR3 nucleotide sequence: TGCGCCAGCAGCCTAACCGGGACTACCAATGAGCAGTTCTTC. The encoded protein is CASSLTGTTNEQFF.

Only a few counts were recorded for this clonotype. This chain's CDR3 is CSATPRTSGSYEQYF. CDR3 coding DNA: TGCAGTGCTACGCCACGGACTAGCGGGTCCTACGAGCAGTACTTC. The chain couples TRBV20-1 to TRBJ2-7; 11 bases align to TRBD2. The germline V gene encodes CDR1 DFQATT and CDR2 SNEGSKA (reference sequence). The CDR3 length is 15 residues. Trimming cost V 4 bases and J 1 base; bases outside gene matches: 6.

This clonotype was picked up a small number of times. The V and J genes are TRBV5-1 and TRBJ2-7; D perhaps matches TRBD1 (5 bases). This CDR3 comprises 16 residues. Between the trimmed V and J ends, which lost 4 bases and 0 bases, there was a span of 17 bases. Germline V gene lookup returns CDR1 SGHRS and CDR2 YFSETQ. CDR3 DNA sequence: TGCGCCAGCAGCCCCGTAGGAACCCAGGGCTCCTACGAGCAGTACTTC. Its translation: CASSPVGTQGSYEQYF.

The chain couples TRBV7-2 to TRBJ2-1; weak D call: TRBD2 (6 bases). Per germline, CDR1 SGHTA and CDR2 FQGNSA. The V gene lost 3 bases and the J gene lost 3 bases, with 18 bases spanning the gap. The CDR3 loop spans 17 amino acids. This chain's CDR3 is CASSFRGGSPIYNEQFF. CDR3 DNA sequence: TGTGCCAGCAGCTTTCGTGGAGGGAGCCCCATCTACAATGAGCAGTTCTTC.

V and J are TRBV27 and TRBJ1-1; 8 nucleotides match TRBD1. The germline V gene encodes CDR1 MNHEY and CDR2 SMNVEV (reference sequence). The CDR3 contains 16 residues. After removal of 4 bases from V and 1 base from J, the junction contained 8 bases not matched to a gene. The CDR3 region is CASSSPQGAGNTEAFF. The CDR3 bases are TGTGCCAGCAGTTCGCCGCAGGGGGCAGGGAACACTGAAGCTTTCTTT.

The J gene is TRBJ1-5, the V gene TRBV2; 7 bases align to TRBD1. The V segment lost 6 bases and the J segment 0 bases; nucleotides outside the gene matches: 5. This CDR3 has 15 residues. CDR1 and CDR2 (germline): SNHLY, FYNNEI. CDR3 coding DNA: TGTGCCAGCAGGAGGGACAGAAATAGCAATCAGCCCCAGCATTTT. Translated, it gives CASRRDRNSNQPQHF.